A single sample gave rise to the 20 T cell receptor beta chains below, sequenced in a study of technical replicates of blood from a handful of donors. TCRdb keeps only in-frame clones here, not all; method: immunoSEQ multiplex PCR. The table lists tens of thousands of clones, 85% to 95% of them singletons. The sample comprised PBMCs. The receptor source for this set is a human donor in good health. Some clones in this sample may be carry-over from other donors' samples.

The chain carries TRBV5-6 and TRBJ2-4; 8 nucleotides align to TRBD1. Germline V gives CDR1 SGHDT, CDR2 YYEEEE. Trimming cost V 6 bases and J 4 bases; bases outside gene matches: 3. This CDR3 has 13 amino acids. The DNA of the CDR3 is TGTGCCAGCACCCGGACAGGGAAAAACATTCAGTACTTC. Protein: CASTRTGKNIQYF.

This clone was picked up one time. The V and J genes are TRBV7-2 and TRBJ2-7; D might be TRBD1 (6 bases). Trimming took 5 bases from V and 4 from J, leaving 15 bases between them. Germline V gives CDR1 SGHTA, CDR2 FQGNSA. The CDR3 totals 14 residues. The CDR3 DNA sequence: TGTGCCAGCAGCCGTCCCGGCAGGGGATACGAGCAGTACTTC. This encodes CASSRPGRGYEQYF.

The chain carries TRBV7-2 and TRBJ2-1; 11 bases agree with TRBD2. The CDR3 loop spans 16 amino acids. Germline-derived CDR1 and CDR2 are SGHTA and FQGNSA. V lost 5 bases, J lost 4 bases, and 7 bases stayed unmatched. This chain's CDR3 is CASSPTTSGTYNEQFF. The CDR3 region has the DNA TGTGCCAGCAGCCCGACGACTAGCGGGACATACAATGAGCAGTTCTTC.

The chain has TRBV5-1 and TRBJ2-7, with TRBD1 as a possible D gene (5 bases). CDR1 and CDR2 from the germline V gene are SGHRS and YFSETQ. The CDR3 loop spans 13 amino acids. V gave up 4 bases and J gave up 3 bases, with 11 bases separating them. The CDR3 protein is CASSLGVGYEQYF. The CDR3 DNA reads TGCGCCAGCAGCCTAGGGGTGGGCTACGAGCAGTACTTC.

This clone was detected only once. The chain has TRBV5-1 and TRBJ1-4; 7 bases align to TRBD1. The CDR3 is 13 residues long. From germline, CDR1 is SGHRS and CDR2 YFSETQ. V gave up 3 bases and J gave up 8 bases; unmatched junction bases: 4. DNA for the CDR3: TGCGCCAGCAGCTCGACAGGGTCCGAAAAACTGTTTTTT. It translates to CASSSTGSEKLFF.

The J gene is TRBJ2-5, the V gene TRBV29-1, with 8 nucleotides matching TRBD2. In germline, CDR1 is SQVTM, CDR2 ANQGSEA. The CDR3 length is 13 residues. V was clipped by 5 bases and J by 5 bases; unmatched bases: 7. The CDR3 loop reads CSVYGGAGETQYF. DNA for the CDR3: TGCAGCGTTTACGGGGGGGCGGGGGAGACCCAGTACTTC.

The V gene is TRBV27, the J gene TRBJ1-2; D might be TRBD1 (5 bases). The germline V gene encodes CDR1 MNHEY and CDR2 SMNVEV (reference sequence). Trimming pared 6 bases from V and 5 bases from J, leaving 19 bases between. The CDR3 covers 15 residues. CDR3 residues: CASRIMGSTGYGYTF. CDR3 in DNA: TGTGCCAGCAGAATTATGGGGTCCACAGGTTATGGCTACACCTTC.

The chain joins TRBV4-1 to TRBJ2-7, with 9 nucleotides matching TRBD1. Losses at the gene ends were 3 bases for V and 3 bases for J; bases not matched to a gene: 12. The CDR3 consists of 17 residues. Germline V gene data show CDR1 as MGHRA and CDR2 as YSYEKL. DNA for the CDR3: TGCGCCAGCAGCCATGAAGAGCCGGGACAGGGAGTCTACGAGCAGTACTTC. The encoded protein is CASSHEEPGQGVYEQYF.

The chain couples TRBV11-2 to TRBJ2-5; 10 bases are shared with TRBD2. The CDR3 length is 18 residues. The V gene end was trimmed by 5 bases and the J gene end by 4 bases; junction bases not matched to a gene: 16. Germline V gives CDR1 SGHAT, CDR2 FQNNGV. The CDR3: CASSHGSSGGRLSETQYF. CDR3 in DNA: TGTGCCAGCAGCCATGGATCTAGCGGGGGTCGGCTGTCAGAGACCCAGTACTTC.

This clone was recorded a few times. The rearrangement links TRBV30 to TRBJ1-2; D is undetermined. Per germline, CDR1 GTSNPN and CDR2 SVGIG (reference sequence). Trimming removed 2 bases from V and 8 bases from J, with 12 bases in between. The CDR3 consists of 12 residues. The CDR3 reads CAWSSGLFGYTF. CDR3 sequence (DNA): TGTGCCTGGAGTAGTGGGCTTTTCGGCTACACCTTC.

The J gene is TRBJ1-1, the V gene TRBV7-2; TRBD1 matches at 7 bases. The CDR3 has 14 amino acids. From germline, CDR1 is SGHTA and CDR2 FQGNSA. Germline trimming cut 1 base from V and 6 bases from J; bases unmatched to any gene: 5. The CDR3 spells CASSLGVQGAEAFF. The DNA of the CDR3 is TGTGCCAGCAGCTTAGGGGTCCAGGGGGCTGAAGCTTTCTTT. Variable domain in full (rest from reference TRBV7-2 and TRBJ1-1): GAGVSQSPSNKVTEKGKDVELRCDPISGHTALYWYRQSLGQGLEFLIYFQGNSAPDKSGLPSDRFSAERTGGSVSTLTIQRTQQEDSAVYLCASSLGVQGAEAFFGQGTRLTVV.

The V gene is TRBV7-9, the J gene TRBJ2-1; 11 bases are a match to TRBD2. The length of the CDR3 is 12 residues. The germline CDR1 and CDR2 sequences are SEHNR and FQNEAQ (reference sequence). V was clipped by 7 bases and J by 12 bases; unmatched bases: 5. The DNA of the CDR3 is TGTGCCAGCACCTTGACTAGCGGGACGCAGTTCTTC. Its translation is CASTLTSGTQFF. Looking up the rest from reference TRBV7-9 and TRBJ2-1 gives the full variable domain: DTGVSQNPRHKITKRGQNVTFRCDPISEHNRLYWYRQTLGQGPEFLTYFQNEAQLEKSRLLSDRFSAERPKGSFSTLEIQRTEQGDSAMYLCASTLTSGTQFFGPGTRLTVL.

The chain combines TRBV7-8 with TRBJ2-5; D is unresolved. This CDR3 has 13 residues. V dropped 1 base and J dropped 7 bases, with 10 bases sitting between them. The germline CDR1 and CDR2 sequences are SGHVS and FQNEAQ. CDR3 residues: CASSLVPSWTQYF. The CDR3 coding sequence is TGTGCCAGCAGCTTAGTTCCGTCCTGGACCCAGTACTTC.

The CDR3, as DNA: TGTGCCTGGAGCGGAGAAGTCGCCATATATTTT. As protein: CAWSGEVAIYF. The chain uses TRBV30 and TRBJ1-3; D uncertain. Trimming took 3 bases from V and 11 from J, leaving 11 bases between them. The CDR3 length is 11 residues. In germline, CDR1 is GTSNPN, CDR2 SVGIG (reference sequence).

This sequence joins TRBV5-1 and TRBJ2-3; 9 bases fit TRBD1. The junction had 7 bases not matched to a gene; V was cut back by 0 bases and J by 5 bases. Germline CDR1 is SGHRS and CDR2 is YFSETQ. There are 16 residues in the CDR3. The CDR3 bases are TGCGCCAGCAGCTTGGATCGGACAGGGGCTAAAGATACGCAGTATTTT. Its translation: CASSLDRTGAKDTQYF.

This chain joins TRBV5-1 and TRBJ2-2; D is uncertain. V gave up 2 bases and J gave up 5 bases, with 7 bases separating them. Per the germline V gene, CDR1 is SGHRS and CDR2 is YFSETQ. The CDR3 runs to 13 residues. The CDR3 DNA sequence: TGCGCCAGCAGCTTTGTTGAGACCGGGGAGCTGTTTTTT. Its protein product is CASSFVETGELFF.

The rearrangement joins TRBV5-4 to TRBJ2-1; 8 positions match TRBD2. The V and J ends lost 4 bases and 0 bases, in that order; junction bases with no gene match: 3. CDR1 is SGHNT, CDR2 YYREEE, per germline (reference sequence). This CDR3 has 15 residues. The CDR3 protein is CASSPSGSSYNEQFF. The CDR3 region has the DNA TGTGCCAGCAGCCCAAGCGGGAGCTCCTACAATGAGCAGTTCTTC.

A single count supports this clone. This chain joins TRBV7-2 and TRBJ2-7; TRBD2 agrees at 13 bases. Trimming removed 4 bases from V and 4 bases from J; junction bases left unmatched: 4. This CDR3 region has 15 residues. Germline CDR1 and CDR2: SGHTA and FQGNSA. The CDR3 is CASSSGTSGKYEQYF. The DNA for the CDR3 is TGTGCCAGCAGCTCCGGGACTAGCGGGAAATACGAGCAGTACTTC.

V usage is TRBV13 and J usage is TRBJ2-5; TRBD2 aligns across 7 bases. Germline CDR1 reads PRHDT; CDR2 reads FYEKMQ (reference sequence). V trimming: 3 bases; J trimming: 2 bases; junction bases outside the gene matches: 6. The CDR3 runs 15 residues. CDR3 DNA: TGTGCCAGCAGCTTTCCAGCGGGGACGCAAGAGACCCAGTACTTC. Amino acids: CASSFPAGTQETQYF.

The chain joins TRBV6-6 to TRBJ2-2; 7 nucleotides align to TRBD1. This CDR3 contains 15 residues. V lost 6 bases, J lost 2 bases, and 6 bases stayed unmatched. CDR1 MNHNY and CDR2 SVGAGI come from the germline V gene (reference sequence). CDR3 sequence reads: CASRRGGLNTGELFF. The CDR3 coding sequence is TGTGCCAGCAGACGAGGGGGCCTTAACACCGGGGAGCTGTTTTTT.